This T cell receptor (beta chain) comes out of a study of spatial heterogeneity in lung cancer. Study background: In tumor regions, TCR transcript counts tracked strongly with a T cell module score from matched bulk RNA-seq.

Per germline, CDR1 SGHDT and CDR2 YYEEEE. V was cut by 1 base and J by 4 bases, with 10 bases left in between. The CDR3 spans 14 residues. At least ten counts were recorded for this clonotype. What it binds is unknown. As for time point: sample taken at primary tumor resection. Every TCR cDNA molecule carried a tag that served as a unique molecular identifier. MiXCR, run by TCRdb on the 5' RACE reads, gives a single entry per CDR3 protein. The data contain some 25,000 distinct CDR3 sequences, 7.1% of them seen just once; the ten biggest clones take up roughly 22%. Study conclusions and caveats: Tumor mutation count correlated with how many alpha and beta TCRs expanded intratumorally. The counts of expanded TCRs, ubiquitous and regional, tracked ubiquitous and regional nonsynonymous mutations, respectively.

The sequencing used lung tumor tissue, collected at surgery. The sequence came from a male donor with early-stage non-small cell lung cancer. This chain connects TRBV5-6 to TRBJ2-3, with a tentative D call TRBD2 (6 bases). CDR3 amino acids: CASSLNGGPDTQYF. The CDR3 bases are TGTGCCAGCAGCTTGAACGGGGGTCCAGATACGCAGTATTTT.